A selection of T cell receptor beta chains follows, all from one sample in a study of shared clonotypes between healthy human individuals. Measured with immunoSEQ multiplex PCR; TCRdb has only the in-frame clones, and not every one. The sample consists of hundreds of thousands of clones, 90% to 95% of them appearing once. The sequencing sample was made of naive CD8+ T cells sorted from blood. The source is a man aged 25-45 years in good health. CDR3s include the opening cysteine and the closing phenylalanine or tryptophan. Fields, in order: CDR3 DNA, CDR3 protein, D gene, V gene, J gene, CDR3 length, clone size. The D gene is left open where the match is weak. The listing skips clone size in some rows; elsewhere it reads once, few, many or a size class.

CDR3nt: TGTGCCAGCAGCTTAGACGGGGCGCAAGATACGCAGTATTTT; CDR3aa: CASSLDGAQDTQYF; d_gene: -; v_gene: TRBV11-2; j_gene: TRBJ2-3; len: 14; abundance: -
CDR3nt: TGTGCCAGCAGCAAAGCTACAAAGGTGCCCGAGGAGACCCAGTACTTC; CDR3aa: CASSKATKVPEETQYF; d_gene: -; v_gene: TRBV21-1; j_gene: TRBJ2-5; len: 16; abundance: -
CDR3nt: TGTGCCAGCAGCTTAGTGTCAGGATACGCTAACTACGAGCAGTACTTC; CDR3aa: CASSLVSGYANYEQYF; d_gene: -; v_gene: TRBV11-2; j_gene: TRBJ2-7; len: 16; abundance: -
CDR3nt: TGTGCCAGCAGCCCCATGACTAGCGGGAGTAACCCTAGCACAGATACGCAGTATTTT; CDR3aa: CASSPMTSGSNPSTDTQYF; d_gene: TRBD2; v_gene: TRBV7-2; j_gene: TRBJ2-3; len: 19; abundance: -
CDR3nt: TGTGCCAGCAGTTTTGTGGATTACGAGCAGTACTTC; CDR3aa: CASSFVDYEQYF; d_gene: -; v_gene: TRBV28; j_gene: TRBJ2-7; len: 12; abundance: -
CDR3nt: TGCGCCAGCAGCCAAGCTACAGGGGTGAACAATGAGCAGTTCTTC; CDR3aa: CASSQATGVNNEQFF; d_gene: TRBD1; v_gene: TRBV4-1; j_gene: TRBJ2-1; len: 15; abundance: -
CDR3nt: TGTGCCAGCAGCTCCGGGGAGAATCGGGAGCAGTACTTC; CDR3aa: CASSSGENREQYF; d_gene: -; v_gene: TRBV5-4; j_gene: TRBJ2-7; len: 13; abundance: -
CDR3nt: TGTGCCAGCAGCTCCGCTTGGGGGGACGATCAGCCCCAGCATTTT; CDR3aa: CASSSAWGDDQPQHF; d_gene: -; v_gene: TRBV7-8; j_gene: TRBJ1-5; len: 15; abundance: -
CDR3nt: TGTGCCAGCAGTTGGGACAGAGAGACCCAGTACTTC; CDR3aa: CASSWDRETQYF; d_gene: TRBD1; v_gene: TRBV6-6; j_gene: TRBJ2-5; len: 12; abundance: -
CDR3nt: TGTGCCAGCAGGGGACTAGCGGGAGCTCCGGGTCACGAGCAGTACTTC; CDR3aa: CASRGLAGAPGHEQYF; d_gene: TRBD2; v_gene: TRBV25-1; j_gene: TRBJ2-7; len: 16; abundance: -
CDR3nt: TGTGCTAGCAGCCCCCGCCAGAATGGCGAGCAGTACTTC; CDR3aa: CASSPRQNGEQYF; d_gene: -; v_gene: TRBV7-7; j_gene: TRBJ2-7; len: 13; abundance: -
CDR3nt: TGTGCCAGCAGCTCCTCGATCGGGGAGCTGTTTTTT; CDR3aa: CASSSSIGELFF; d_gene: -; v_gene: TRBV7-9; j_gene: TRBJ2-2; len: 12; abundance: -
CDR3nt: TGTGCCAGCAGCTCTAAGACTAGCTCAGGAGCGGCCCAGTACTTC; CDR3aa: CASSSKTSSGAAQYF; d_gene: TRBD2; v_gene: TRBV11-1; j_gene: TRBJ2-5; len: 15; abundance: -
CDR3nt: TGTGCCAGCATCCAGCAGGGGGGGTCCTACAATGAGCAGTTCTTC; CDR3aa: CASIQQGGSYNEQFF; d_gene: -; v_gene: TRBV7-8; j_gene: TRBJ2-1; len: 15; abundance: -
CDR3nt: TGTGCCAGCAGCCCCGAGATCCCCTACGAGCAGTACTTC; CDR3aa: CASSPEIPYEQYF; d_gene: -; v_gene: TRBV7-9; j_gene: TRBJ2-7; len: 13; abundance: -
CDR3nt: TGTGCCAGCAGTTACGGGTTAGTGTCCTACGAGCAGTACTTC; CDR3aa: CASSYGLVSYEQYF; d_gene: -; v_gene: TRBV6-6; j_gene: TRBJ2-7; len: 14; abundance: -
CDR3nt: TGTGCCAGCAGCTTGAACAAAGCCTACGAGCAGTACTTC; CDR3aa: CASSLNKAYEQYF; d_gene: -; v_gene: TRBV6-5; j_gene: TRBJ2-7; len: 13; abundance: -
CDR3nt: TGTGCCAGCAGTGAACAGGGCACCTCCTACGAGCAGTACTTC; CDR3aa: CASSEQGTSYEQYF; d_gene: -; v_gene: TRBV6-1; j_gene: TRBJ2-7; len: 14; abundance: -
CDR3nt: TGTGCCAGCACAGGGACAGTCAATCAGCCCCAGCATTTT; CDR3aa: CASTGTVNQPQHF; d_gene: TRBD1; v_gene: TRBV2; j_gene: TRBJ1-5; len: 13; abundance: few
CDR3nt: TGTGCCAGCAGTTTAGGAATTCAGGCCGATGGGGCTGAAGCTTTCTTT; CDR3aa: CASSLGIQADGAEAFF; d_gene: -; v_gene: TRBV27; j_gene: TRBJ1-1; len: 16; abundance: -
CDR3nt: TGCGCCAGCAGCCAAGTCCCCTTAAGCCCTTACGGTGAGCAGTTCTTC; CDR3aa: CASSQVPLSPYGEQFF; d_gene: -; v_gene: TRBV4-1; j_gene: TRBJ2-1; len: 16; abundance: -
CDR3nt: TGTGCCAGCAGCTTATGGTCCAGCGAGAACACCGGGGAGCTGTTTTTT; CDR3aa: CASSLWSSENTGELFF; d_gene: -; v_gene: TRBV11-3; j_gene: TRBJ2-2; len: 16; abundance: -
CDR3nt: TGCGCCAGCAGCCACCCCGGCGGGGACGATCCCTACGAGCAGTACTTC; CDR3aa: CASSHPGGDDPYEQYF; d_gene: -; v_gene: TRBV4-1; j_gene: TRBJ2-7; len: 16; abundance: once